This T cell receptor (beta chain) was identified during a study of T-cell reconstitution after alpha-beta-depleted transplantation in children. As it was prepared, the TCRbeta library received unique molecular identifiers. Using its own MiXCR run on the PCR reads, TCRdb lists one record per CDR3 protein. The table records about 590,000 distinct CDR3 sequences, 10% to 15% of them present only once. This clonotype was seen at least ten times. Its antigen is unknown. Whole-study results and caveats: A year had passed since transplant, and T-cell counts and diversity by then came mostly from newly produced T cells. At around two months after transplant, the alpha-beta T cells were reportedly derived from several hundred expanded clones that came from non-depleted graft cells.

This CDR3 contains 15 residues. Germline loops: CDR1 ENHRY, CDR2 SYGVKD. Between the trimmed V and J ends, which lost 1 base and 6 bases, there was a span of 16 bases. V usage is TRBV10-3 and J usage is TRBJ2-7; tentative D call: TRBD2 (5 bases). The origin of this receptor is a male patient younger than 18 who had a stem cell transplant for acute myeloid leukemia, so the T cells may come from the graft donor. The sequenced sample was PBMCs, mostly from graft donor cells, obtained 360 days after TCRalphabeta/CD19-depleted stem cell transplant. The chain's CDR3 is CAISEYPLREREQYF. Here the CDR3 DNA reads TGTGCCATCAGTGAGTACCCTCTGAGGGAGCGCGAGCAGTACTTC.